This TCR beta chain stems from a study of T cells after yellow fever vaccination. Study summary: Researchers used SMART-Seq v4 Ultra Low Input to prepare fractions that had low cell numbers.

General observations from the study: Once the booster was given, most primary-vaccination clones reappeared, at just over 95% for CD4 and over 75% for CD8. By day 5 rather than day 15, the secondary response had peaked, though it was weaker.

Worth noting for this clonotype: Its antigen is unknown.

V was clipped by 6 bases and J by 0 bases, with 9 bases between them. Germline CDR1 is PRHDT and CDR2 is FYEKMQ (reference sequence). The CDR3 contains 15 residues. The study made its TCR cDNA through 5'RACE template switching. That step introduced a universal primer site along with UMIs. TCRdb re-derived calls from the 5' RACE reads in MiXCR, one entry per CDR3 protein. The sample yields about 350,000 distinct CDR3 sequences, roughly 7.5% seen once. Sequenced material: PBMCs, taken roughly seven weeks after the first yellow fever vaccination. The chain employs TRBV13 and TRBJ2-6; D is unclear. This clonotype originated in a man in his late teens or twenties who received the YFV17D yellow fever vaccine. CDR3: CASSLTDSGANVLTF. The CDR3 nucleotides read TGTGCCAGCAGTCTCACCGACTCTGGGGCCAACGTCCTGACTTTC.